This passage covers 15 T cell receptor beta chains from one sample sequenced in a study of blood T cell repertoires in COVID-19. Sequencing was performed with immunoSEQ multiplex PCR; in TCRdb, only in-frame clones are kept and a portion is missing. The profile shows under 550,000 clones, around nine tenths of them singletons. The sequenced sample was peripheral blood. The receptors stem from a man aged 18-30 years with COVID-19, enrolled during active disease.

Only one count was recorded for this clone. The J gene is TRBJ2-1, the V gene TRBV6-5, with 11 bases matching TRBD2. Germline-derived CDR1 and CDR2 are MNHEY and SVGAGI. Germline trimming cut 6 bases from V and 4 bases from J; bases unmatched to any gene: 2. The CDR3 contains 14 residues. CDR3 nucleotides: TGTGCCAGCAGGGGACTAGCGGTGTACAATGAGCAGTTCTTC. It yields the protein CASRGLAVYNEQFF.

The V and J genes are TRBV29-1 and TRBJ2-7, with D possibly being TRBD1 (6 bases). The CDR3 consists of 12 residues. V gave up 4 bases and J gave up 2 bases, with 9 bases separating them. Germline loops: CDR1 SQVTM, CDR2 ANQGSEA. The CDR3 coding sequence is TGCAGCGTTGGGGACAACACCTACGAGCAGTACTTC. Residues: CSVGDNTYEQYF.

The genes are TRBV14 and TRBJ2-1, with D possibly matching TRBD2 (5 bases). Germline V gene data show CDR1 as SGHDN and CDR2 as FVKESK. This CDR3 region has 15 residues. V gave up 4 bases and J gave up 7 bases, with 17 bases separating them. The CDR3 sequence is CASSPAGNLVNEQFF. DNA of the CDR3: TGTGCCAGCAGCCCGGCCGGGAACCTAGTGAATGAGCAGTTCTTC.

This clone was seen only once. The rearrangement uses TRBV10-1 and TRBJ2-3, with 8 nucleotides matching TRBD2. The CDR3 has 15 residues. V lost 2 bases to trimming and J lost 5 bases; unmatched junction nucleotides: 6. The germline V gene has CDR1 WNHNN and CDR2 SYGVQD (reference sequence). In nucleotides, the CDR3 is TGCGCCAGCAGTGAGGGGACTAGTCGTGAAGATACGCAGTATTTT. Translating gives CASSEGTSREDTQYF.

The genes are TRBV29-1 and TRBJ2-7, with 9 bases lining up with TRBD2. The CDR3 sequence is 15 residues long. The V segment lost 1 base and the J segment 3 bases; nucleotides outside the gene matches: 7. Per the germline V gene, CDR1 is SQVTM and CDR2 is ANQGSEA. CDR3 nucleotides: TGCAGCGTTGAAGGGCTAGCGGGGACAAGCTACGAGCAGTACTTC. It translates to CSVEGLAGTSYEQYF.

The chain links TRBV9 to TRBJ1-1; the D is unclear. The CDR3 runs 13 residues. V lost 4 bases and J lost 6, with 13 bases in between. Germline CDR1 and CDR2: SGDLS and YYNGEE. The CDR3 DNA sequence: TGTGCCAGCAGCCCTCGTTGGGCCCCTGAAGCTTTCTTT. Translated, it gives CASSPRWAPEAFF.

The chain joins TRBV15 to TRBJ1-3, with D uncertain. Germline V gene data show CDR1 as LNHNV and CDR2 as YYDKDF (reference sequence). The CDR3 spans 15 residues. V lost 0 bases and J lost 0, with 6 bases in between. The CDR3 protein is CATSRDLTSGNTIYF. Written as DNA, the CDR3 is TGTGCCACCAGCAGAGATCTAACCTCTGGAAACACCATATATTTT.

This clone was counted a single time. The rearrangement uses TRBV2 and TRBJ2-1, with D tentatively TRBD1 (5 bases). Germline CDR1 reads SNHLY; CDR2 reads FYNNEI. The CDR3 extends over 15 amino acids. V shed 6 bases and J shed 7 bases, with 19 bases lying between them. CDR3 loop: CASSPFRGFLNEQFF. CDR3 nucleotides: TGTGCCAGCAGCCCATTTAGGGGCTTCTTAAATGAGCAGTTCTTC.

V is TRBV5-1 and J is TRBJ2-7; 9 bases match TRBD1. The CDR3 runs 15 residues. V lost 0 bases, J lost 2 bases, and 3 bases stayed unmatched. Germline V lookup: CDR1 SGHRS, CDR2 YFSETQ. The DNA for the CDR3 is TGCGCCAGCAGCTTGGCTGGGACAGGGACCTACGAGCAGTACTTC. It yields the protein CASSLAGTGTYEQYF.

The V and J genes are TRBV24-1 and TRBJ2-7; TRBD2 matches 13 bases. The CDR3 sequence is 15 residues long. J lost 3 bases, V lost 4 bases, and 2 bases had no gene match. Germline-derived CDR1 and CDR2 are KGHDR and SFDVKD. The CDR3 here is CATSDGLAGVYEQYF. The DNA for the CDR3 is TGTGCCACCAGTGACGGACTAGCGGGGGTCTACGAGCAGTACTTC.

V gene TRBV19 combines with J gene TRBJ2-2, with TRBD2 matching over 12 bases. Germline loops: CDR1 LNHDA, CDR2 SQIVND (reference sequence). CDR3 length: 18 residues. The V and J ends lost 5 bases and 6 bases, in that order; junction bases with no gene match: 13. The CDR3 DNA sequence: TGTGCCAGTAGTCAGAAAGTCCTAGCGGGAGGGGTTGCCGGGGAGCTGTTTTTT. Its translation: CASSQKVLAGGVAGELFF.

J is TRBJ1-6 and V is TRBV15, with D tentatively TRBD1 (5 bases). CDR1 is LNHNV and CDR2 is YYDKDF in the germline V gene (reference sequence). This CDR3 spans 15 amino acids. Trimming took off 1 base at V and 5 bases at J, with 9 bases between the two ends. This chain's CDR3 is CATSRAGTHNSPLHF. Here the CDR3 DNA reads TGTGCCACCAGCAGAGCCGGGACTCATAATTCACCCCTCCACTTT.

CDR3 residues: CASSSRLAGYNEQFF. DNA of the CDR3: TGTGCCAGTAGTTCACGACTAGCGGGGTACAATGAGCAGTTCTTC. This rearrangement joins TRBV19 to TRBJ2-1, with TRBD2 matching over 11 bases. Germline V gives CDR1 LNHDA, CDR2 SQIVND (reference sequence). V shed 5 bases and J 4 bases; nucleotides not matched to a gene: 4. The CDR3 covers 15 residues.

The V call is TRBV7-9, the J call TRBJ1-2, with 7 positions matching TRBD1. V gave up 7 bases and J gave up 7 bases; unmatched junction bases: 9. Germline CDR1 SEHNR, CDR2 FQNEAQ (reference sequence). CDR3 length: 13 residues. In nucleotides, the CDR3 is TGTGCCAGCACCGAATGGGACAGCTTTGGCTACACCTTC. Protein product: CASTEWDSFGYTF.

In this sample, this clone turned up a few times. The V and J genes are TRBV9 and TRBJ2-1, with 7 bases fitting TRBD2. The CDR3 covers 14 residues. Looked up from germline, CDR1 is SGDLS and CDR2 is YYNGEE. The J segment lost 8 bases and the V segment lost 1 base, leaving 6 bases of the junction unmatched. CDR3 protein: CASSVMAGDHEQFF. Written as DNA, the CDR3 is TGTGCCAGCAGCGTAATGGCGGGAGACCATGAGCAGTTCTTC.